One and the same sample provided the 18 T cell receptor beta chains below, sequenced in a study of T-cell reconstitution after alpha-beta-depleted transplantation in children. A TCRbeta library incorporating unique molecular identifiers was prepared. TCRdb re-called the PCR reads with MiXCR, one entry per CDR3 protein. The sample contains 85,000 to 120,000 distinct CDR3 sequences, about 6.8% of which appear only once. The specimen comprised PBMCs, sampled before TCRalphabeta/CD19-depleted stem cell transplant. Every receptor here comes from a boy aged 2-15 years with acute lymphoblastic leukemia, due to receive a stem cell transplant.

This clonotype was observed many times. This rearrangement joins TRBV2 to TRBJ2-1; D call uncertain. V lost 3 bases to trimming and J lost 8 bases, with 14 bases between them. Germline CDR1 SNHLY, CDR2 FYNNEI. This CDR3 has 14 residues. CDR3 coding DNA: TGTGCCAGCAGTGATATGGCTAGTTGGGATGAGCAGTTCTTC. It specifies CASSDMASWDEQFF.

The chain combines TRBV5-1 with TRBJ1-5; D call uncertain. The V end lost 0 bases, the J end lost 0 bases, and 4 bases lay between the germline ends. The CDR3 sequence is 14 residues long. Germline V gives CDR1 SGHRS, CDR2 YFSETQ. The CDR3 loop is CASSLGASNQPQHF. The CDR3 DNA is TGCGCCAGCAGCTTGGGGGCTAGCAATCAGCCCCAGCATTTT.

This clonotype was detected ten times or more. The CDR3 sequence: CASSGGRSADTQYF. DNA of the CDR3: TGTGCCAGCAGTGGGGGCCGTAGTGCAGATACGCAGTATTTT. The rearrangement links TRBV27 to TRBJ2-3; perhaps TRBD1 as D (6 bases). From germline, CDR1 is MNHEY and CDR2 SMNVEV (reference sequence). The V end was cut by 5 bases, the J end by 4 bases, with 13 bases between. The CDR3 is 14 amino acids.

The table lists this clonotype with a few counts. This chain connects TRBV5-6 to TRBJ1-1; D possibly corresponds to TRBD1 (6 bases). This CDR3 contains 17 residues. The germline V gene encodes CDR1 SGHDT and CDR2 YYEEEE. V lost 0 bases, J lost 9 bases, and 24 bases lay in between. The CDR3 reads CASSLAIIAGGAQQAFF. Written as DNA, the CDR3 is TGTGCCAGCAGCTTGGCCATTATTGCTGGGGGCGCTCAGCAAGCTTTCTTT.

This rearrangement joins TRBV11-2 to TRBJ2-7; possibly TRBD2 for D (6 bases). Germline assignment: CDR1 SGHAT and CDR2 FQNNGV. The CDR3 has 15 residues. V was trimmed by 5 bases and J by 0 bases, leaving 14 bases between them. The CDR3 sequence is CASSRDFPSSYEQYF. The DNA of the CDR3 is TGTGCCAGCAGCAGGGACTTCCCGAGCTCCTACGAGCAGTACTTC.

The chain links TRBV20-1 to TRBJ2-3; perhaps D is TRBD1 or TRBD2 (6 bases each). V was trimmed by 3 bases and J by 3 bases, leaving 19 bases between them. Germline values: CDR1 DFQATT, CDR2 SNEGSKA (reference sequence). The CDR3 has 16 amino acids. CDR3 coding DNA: TGCAGTGCTAGTCGGGGGCCCACTCTCACTACAGATACGCAGTATTTT. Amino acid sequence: CSASRGPTLTTDTQYF.

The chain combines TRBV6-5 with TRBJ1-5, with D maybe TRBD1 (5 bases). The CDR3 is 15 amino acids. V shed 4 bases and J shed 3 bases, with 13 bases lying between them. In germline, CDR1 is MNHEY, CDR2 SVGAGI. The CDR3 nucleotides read TGTGCCAGCAGTTCGGGACCGAACTACAATCAGCCCCAGCATTTT. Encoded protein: CASSSGPNYNQPQHF.

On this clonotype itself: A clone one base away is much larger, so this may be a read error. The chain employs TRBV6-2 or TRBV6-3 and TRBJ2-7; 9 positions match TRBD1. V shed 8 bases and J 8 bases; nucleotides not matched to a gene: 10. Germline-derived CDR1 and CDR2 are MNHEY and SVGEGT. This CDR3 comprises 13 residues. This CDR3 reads CASSGTGRHKQYF. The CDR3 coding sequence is TGTGCCAGCTCCGGGACAGGGCGCCACAAGCAGTACTTC.

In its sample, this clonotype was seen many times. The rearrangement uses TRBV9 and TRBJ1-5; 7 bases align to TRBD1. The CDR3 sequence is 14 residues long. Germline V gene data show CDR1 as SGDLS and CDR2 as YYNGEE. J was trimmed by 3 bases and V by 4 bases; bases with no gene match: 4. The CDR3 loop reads CASSHGTANQPQHF. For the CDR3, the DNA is TGTGCCAGCAGCCATGGGACAGCCAATCAGCCCCAGCATTTT.

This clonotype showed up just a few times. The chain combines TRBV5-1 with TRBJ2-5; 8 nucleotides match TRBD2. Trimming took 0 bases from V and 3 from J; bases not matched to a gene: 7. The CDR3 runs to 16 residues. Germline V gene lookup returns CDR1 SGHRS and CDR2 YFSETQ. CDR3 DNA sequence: TGCGCCAGCAGCTTGGCGGGTAGCGGGGTAGAAGAGACCCAGTACTTC. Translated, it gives CASSLAGSGVEETQYF. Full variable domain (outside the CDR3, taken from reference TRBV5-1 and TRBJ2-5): KAGVTQTPRYLIKTRGQQVTLSCSPISGHRSVSWYQQTPGQGLQFLFEYFSETQRNKGNFPGRFSGRQFSNSRSEMNVSTLELGDSALYLCASSLAGSGVEETQYFGPGTRLLVL.

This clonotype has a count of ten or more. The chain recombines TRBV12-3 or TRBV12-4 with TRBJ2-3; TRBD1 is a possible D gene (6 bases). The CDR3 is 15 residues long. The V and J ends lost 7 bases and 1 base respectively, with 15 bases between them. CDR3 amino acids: CASTLTGMGTDTQYF. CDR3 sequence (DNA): TGTGCCAGCACCCTAACAGGGATGGGCACAGATACGCAGTATTTT.

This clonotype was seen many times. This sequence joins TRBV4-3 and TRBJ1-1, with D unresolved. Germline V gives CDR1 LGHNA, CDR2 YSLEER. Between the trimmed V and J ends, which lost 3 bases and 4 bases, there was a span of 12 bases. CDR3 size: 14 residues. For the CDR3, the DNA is TGCGCCAGCAGCCAGGTTGGGGTTGGCACTGAAGCTTTCTTT. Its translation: CASSQVGVGTEAFF.

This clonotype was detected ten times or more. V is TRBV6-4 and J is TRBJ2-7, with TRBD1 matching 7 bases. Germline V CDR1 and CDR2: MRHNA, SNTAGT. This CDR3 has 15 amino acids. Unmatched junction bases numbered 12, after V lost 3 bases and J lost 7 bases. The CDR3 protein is CASSDRPGGADEQYF. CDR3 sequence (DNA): TGTGCCAGCAGTGATCGTCCAGGGGGAGCGGATGAGCAGTACTTC.

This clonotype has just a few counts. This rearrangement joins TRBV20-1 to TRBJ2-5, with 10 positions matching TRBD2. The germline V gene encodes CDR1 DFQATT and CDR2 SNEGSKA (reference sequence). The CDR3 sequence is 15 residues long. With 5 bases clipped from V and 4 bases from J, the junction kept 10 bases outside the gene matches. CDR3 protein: CSAGLGAGGLETQYF. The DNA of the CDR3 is TGCAGTGCTGGGCTGGGAGCGGGGGGGCTAGAGACCCAGTACTTC.

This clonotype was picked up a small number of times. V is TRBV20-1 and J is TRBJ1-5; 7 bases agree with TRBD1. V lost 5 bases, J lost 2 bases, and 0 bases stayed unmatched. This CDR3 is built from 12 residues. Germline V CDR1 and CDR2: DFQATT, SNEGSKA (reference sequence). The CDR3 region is CSAGQGNQPQHF. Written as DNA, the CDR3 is TGCAGTGCTGGACAGGGCAATCAGCCCCAGCATTTT.

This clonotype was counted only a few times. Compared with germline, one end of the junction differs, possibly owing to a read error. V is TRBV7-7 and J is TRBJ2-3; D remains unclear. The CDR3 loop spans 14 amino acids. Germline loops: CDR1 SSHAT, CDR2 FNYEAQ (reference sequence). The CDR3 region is CASSHTDTTDTQYF. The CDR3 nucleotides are TGTGCTAGCAGCCATACCGACACCACAGATACGCAGTATTTT. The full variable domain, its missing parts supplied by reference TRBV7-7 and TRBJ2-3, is GAGVSQSPRYKVTKRGQDVTLRCDPISSHATLYWYQQALGQGPEFLTYFNYEAQPDKSGLPSDRFSAERPEGSISTLTIQRTEQRDSAMYRCASSHTDTTDTQYFGPGTRLTVL.

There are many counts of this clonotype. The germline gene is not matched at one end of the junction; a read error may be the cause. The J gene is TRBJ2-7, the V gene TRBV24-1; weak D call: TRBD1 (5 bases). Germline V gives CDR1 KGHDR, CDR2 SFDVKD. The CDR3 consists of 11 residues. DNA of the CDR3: TGTGCCCCCAGGGCCTCCTACGAGCAGTACTTC. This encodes CAPRASYEQYF.

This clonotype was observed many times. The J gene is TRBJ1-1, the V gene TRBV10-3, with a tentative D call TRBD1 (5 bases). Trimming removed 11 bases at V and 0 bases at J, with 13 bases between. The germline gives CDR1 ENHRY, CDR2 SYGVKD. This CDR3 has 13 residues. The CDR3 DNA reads TGTGCCGTCGAAGGGACCATGAACACTGAAGCTTTCTTT. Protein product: CAVEGTMNTEAFF.